This T cell receptor beta chain was retrieved from a study of blood T cell repertoires in COVID-19 (dated by TCRdb to the early 2020s). At the level of the whole study: Samples covering the acute and convalescent phases of COVID-19 were provided by collaborators in the United States, Italy and Spain. The material from the prospective study consisted of cDNA or gDNA derived from T cells, B-cell-depleted T cells, or PBMCs. Deeply sampled blood TCRbeta repertoires from subjects exposed to, actively infected with, or recovered from COVID-19 were included in the dataset. The repertoires were made available in a free public database intended to serve as a resource for research on the immune response to SARS-CoV-2. HLA class I and class II types, where available, came from metadata supplied by the sample provider rather than from assay-based typing. The samples were drawn from two sources: the first 160 participants of the ongoing ImmuneRACE study, and 1,200 or so subjects contributed by 6 global collaborators. A de-identified subject ID, COVID-19 status, age in years and sex were almost always included in the sample metadata. The paper's findings and limits, for the study overall: How much clinical and demographic metadata was included differed by source and by participant, and the metadata was provided uncurated.

As regards this clone: What antigen it recognizes has not been identified. The input lacks base qualities; no much larger clone sits a single base away.

Reading the germline V gene gives CDR1 LGHNA and CDR2 YSLEER. V is pruned by 3 bases and J by 5 bases, leaving 2 bases of the junction without a gene match. From cysteine to phenylalanine, the CDR3 is 15 amino acids long. The only DNA kept is the CDR3, 45 bases in frame from the first base. One collaborating source in Seattle enrolled patients during active infection and followed them longitudinally through the course of disease. The collaborating institutions used their own protocols to collect whole blood in K2EDTA tubes. Collaborator samples were shipped for TCRbeta analysis as frozen whole blood, isolated PBMCs, or DNA extracted from either sample type. The immunoSEQ Assay, a bias-controlled multiplex PCR, was used to amplify TCRbeta CDR3 regions from genomic DNA. The authors' pipeline ran thus. The number of nucleated cells in each sample was estimated by amplification of reference gene primers within the assay. To quantify the absolute abundance of each unique TCRbeta CDR3 rearrangement, sequence reads were collapsed and filtered. Productive Simpson clonality was computed per sample as the square root of Simpson's diversity index over productive rearrangements. Sourced from immuneACCESS, this table was stored by TCRdb with only in-frame sequences that have V and J called. A share of the clones is absent; for the studies checked, an unresolved V gene accounts for under half, and the remainder has no known explanation. V and J calls and clone size are those listed in that table; D and trimming were worked out from the DNA. The sample table contains more than 150,000 clones; only one count was recorded for roughly 76% of them. Together, the top ten hold approximately 12% of the sample.

The source material was peripheral blood. The rearranged segments are TRBV4-3 and TRBJ1-6, with TRBD1 matching 9 junction bases. The TCR was taken from a woman older than 75 with COVID-19, enrolled during active disease. The CDR3 here reads CASSQWTGDNSPLHF. The DNA reads TGCGCCAGCAGCCAGTGGACAGGGGATAATTCACCCCTCCACTTT.